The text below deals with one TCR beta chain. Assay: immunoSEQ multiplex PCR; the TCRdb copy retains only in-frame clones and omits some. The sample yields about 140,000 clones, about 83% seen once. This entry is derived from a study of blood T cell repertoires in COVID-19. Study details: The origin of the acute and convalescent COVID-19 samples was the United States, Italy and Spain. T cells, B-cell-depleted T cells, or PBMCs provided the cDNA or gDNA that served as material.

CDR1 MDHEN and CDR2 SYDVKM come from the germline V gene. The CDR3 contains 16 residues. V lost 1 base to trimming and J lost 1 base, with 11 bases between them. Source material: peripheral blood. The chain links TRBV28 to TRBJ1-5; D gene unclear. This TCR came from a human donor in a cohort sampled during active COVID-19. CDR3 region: CASSLYAGRSNQPQHF. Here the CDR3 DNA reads TGTGCCAGCAGTTTATATGCCGGGAGGAGCAATCAGCCCCAGCATTTT.